This TCR beta chain was recovered during a study of cytomegalovirus exposure and HLA in healthy donors. Germline values: CDR1 MGHDK, CDR2 SYGVNS. There are 14 residues in the CDR3. The germline V and J ends were trimmed by 4 bases and 7 bases, with 14 bases remaining between them. Amplification used 60 Vbeta primers and 13 Jbeta primers. Libraries were prepared by immunoSEQ multiplex PCR; TCRdb keeps only in-frame clonotypes and omits some of them. The sample yields about 110,000 clones, 70% to 85% seen once. The rearrangement links TRBV25-1 to TRBJ2-1; tentative D call: TRBD1 (6 bases). Source material: PBMCs. The receptor comes from a man aged 55 to 70 in good health and CMV-seronegative. CDR3 DNA sequence: TGTGCCAGCAGTGCACACAGGGAAAGGAATGAGCAGTTCTTC. Encoded protein: CASSAHRERNEQFF.